These 22 T cell receptor beta chains share one sample of origin, sequenced in a study of human T cells and chemical hapten exposure. TCRdb reprocessed the RACE reads via MiXCR and lists one record per CDR3 protein. Of 50,000 to 70,000 distinct CDR3 sequences listed, more than 8% are singletons. Time point of the sample: pre-sensitization, week 0. The treatment denotes: therapeutic diphenylcyclopropenone sensitization with weekly scalp DPC. The sample here was whole blood, taken in connection with sensitization to the hapten diphenylcyclopropenone (DPC). The receptors stem from a man aged 35 to 55 with alopecia areata. Some clones in this sample may be carry-over from other donors' samples.

The rearrangement links TRBV7-9 to TRBJ1-1, with D perhaps TRBD1 (5 bases). Germline-derived CDR1 and CDR2 are SEHNR and FQNEAQ (reference sequence). V lost 6 bases to trimming and J lost 5 bases, with 19 bases between them. This CDR3 has 15 amino acids. The CDR3 coding sequence is TGTGCCAGCAGTCGCAGGGACGGGCGGGAGACTGAAGCTTTCTTT. Amino acid sequence: CASSRRDGRETEAFF.

This clonotype was observed at least ten times. The V gene is TRBV4-2, the J gene TRBJ2-2; 9 bases are a match to TRBD2. V lost 2 bases to trimming and J lost 6 bases; unmatched junction nucleotides: 7. Per the germline V gene, CDR1 is LGHNA and CDR2 is YNFKEQ. The CDR3 length is 16 residues. CDR3 DNA sequence: TGTGCCAGCAGCCAACGACCGGGACTAGCTTCCGGGGAGCTGTTTTTT. Translated, it gives CASSQRPGLASGELFF.

This clonotype was observed a few times. V is TRBV2 and J is TRBJ2-5, with no clear D. Germline V gene lookup returns CDR1 SNHLY and CDR2 FYNNEI. V lost 2 bases and J 3 bases, leaving 7 bases between the germline ends. The length of the CDR3 is 13 residues. CDR3 in amino acids: CASSERREETQYF. The CDR3, as DNA: TGTGCCAGCAGTGAACGGAGAGAAGAGACCCAGTACTTC.

In this sample, this clonotype turned up a few times. The gene calls are TRBV28 and TRBJ2-5, with 11 bases matching TRBD1. The CDR3 loop spans 16 amino acids. Germline lookup yields CDR1 MDHEN and CDR2 SYDVKM. With V trimmed by 5 bases and J by 3 bases, 8 bases remained unmatched. In DNA, the CDR3 is TGTGCCAGCAGTCCTCCCACGGGACAGGGGGAAGAGACCCAGTACTTC. This sequence encodes CASSPPTGQGEETQYF.

This clonotype was recorded at least ten times. V gene TRBV29-1 combines with J gene TRBJ2-3; 14 positions match TRBD2. The J segment lost 3 bases and the V segment lost 7 bases, leaving 18 bases of the junction unmatched. The CDR3 has 19 amino acids. The germline CDR1 and CDR2 sequences are SQVTM and ANQGSEA. The CDR3: CSGVQGTSGSFSVTDTQYF. The DNA of the CDR3 is TGCAGCGGTGTTCAAGGGACTAGCGGGAGCTTTAGTGTAACAGATACGCAGTATTTT.

The CDR3 DNA is TGTGCCTGGAATGATCAAGGGCCCGAAGCTTTCTTT. This sequence encodes CAWNDQGPEAFF. This rearrangement joins TRBV30 to TRBJ1-1; no firm D call. Germline V gene data show CDR1 as GTSNPN and CDR2 as SVGIG (reference sequence). The CDR3 spans 12 residues. V lost 4 bases, J lost 8 bases, and 14 bases lay in between. Complete variable domain (other parts from reference TRBV30 and TRBJ1-1): SQTIHQWPATLVQPVGSPLSLECTVEGTSNPNLYWYRQAAGRGLQLLFYSVGIGQISSEVPQNLSASRPQDRQFILSSKKLLLSDSGFYLCAWNDQGPEAFFGQGTRLTVV.

This clonotype was recorded many times. The V call is TRBV20-1, the J call TRBJ2-1, with 7 bases lining up with TRBD2. Germline V gives CDR1 DFQATT, CDR2 SNEGSKA (reference sequence). Unmatched junction bases numbered 10, after V lost 3 bases and J lost 2 bases. This CDR3 has 16 residues. For the CDR3, the DNA is TGCAGTGCTAGTGACCCCCGGACTAGTGCCTACAATGAGCAGTTCTTC. It translates to CSASDPRTSAYNEQFF.

At least ten counts were recorded for this clonotype. This chain connects TRBV7-6 to TRBJ2-7; the match to TRBD1 covers 11 bases. V lost 3 bases, J lost 3 bases, and 1 base stayed unmatched. Germline CDR1 is SGHVS and CDR2 is FNYEAQ. This CDR3 spans 14 amino acids. CDR3 nucleotides: TGTGCCAGCAGCTTCGGGACAGGGGGCTACGAGCAGTACTTC. It translates to CASSFGTGGYEQYF.

This clonotype was detected ten times or more. The CDR3 nucleotides are TGTGCCAGCAGCTTAACTGCCGGGACAGGGAGCTCCTACAATGAGCAGTTCTTC. Translating it yields CASSLTAGTGSSYNEQFF. The chain uses TRBV7-3 and TRBJ2-1; the match to TRBD1 covers 9 bases. The CDR3 length is 18 residues. Germline V gene sequence: CDR1 SGHTA, CDR2 FQGTGA. V dropped 0 bases and J dropped 0; count of bases not matched to a gene: 6.

This clonotype was observed once. CDR3 in amino acids: CSVAGTEETYNEQFF. The CDR3 coding sequence is TGCAGCGTTGCCGGGACCGAGGAGACCTACAATGAGCAGTTCTTC. This sequence joins TRBV29-1 and TRBJ2-1; D possibly uses TRBD1 or TRBD2 (5 bases each). Per germline, CDR1 SQVTM and CDR2 ANQGSEA. V lost 4 bases, J lost 2 bases, and 15 bases lay in between. The CDR3 contains 15 residues.

This clonotype was detected many times. The chain couples TRBV6-1 to TRBJ2-3; D unclear. CDR1 is MNHNS, CDR2 SASEGT, per germline. V gave up 7 bases and J gave up 14 bases, with 16 bases separating them. The CDR3 loop spans 11 amino acids. The CDR3 DNA reads as TGTGCCAGCAAAGAGGCTACGAGAGGGTATTTT. Amino acids: CASKEATRGYF.

This sequence joins TRBV11-3 and TRBJ2-3; D might be TRBD2 (5 bases). Germline loops: CDR1 SGHNT, CDR2 YENEEA. With 1 base removed from V and 8 bases from J, the gap between germline ends came to 16 bases. This CDR3 spans 15 amino acids. The CDR3 loop is CASSLGSPSMGTQYF. CDR3 nucleotides: TGTGCCAGCAGCTTAGGATCTCCTAGCATGGGTACGCAGTATTTT.

The table lists this clonotype with a few counts. V and J are TRBV16 and TRBJ2-7, with 13 bases lining up with TRBD2. The CDR3 is 16 residues long. Trimming removed 1 base from V and 0 bases from J; junction bases left unmatched: 0. Germline V gene sequence: CDR1 KGHSY, CDR2 FQNENV. DNA for the CDR3: TGTGCCAGCAGCCAATGGACTAGCGGGAGCTCCTACGAGCAGTACTTC. It encodes CASSQWTSGSSYEQYF.

This clonotype has a count of ten or more. The rearrangement joins TRBV20-1 to TRBJ2-4; D call uncertain. CDR1 and CDR2 (germline): DFQATT, SNEGSKA (reference sequence). The germline V and J ends were trimmed by 3 bases and 8 bases, with 23 bases remaining between them. The CDR3 covers 16 residues. This chain's CDR3 is CSARPKVWANRDIQYF. Written as DNA, the CDR3 is TGCAGTGCTAGGCCCAAGGTGTGGGCTAACCGGGACATTCAGTACTTC.

V gene TRBV12-3 or TRBV12-4 combines with J gene TRBJ2-2; 10 positions agree with TRBD2. Trimming removed 2 bases from V and 5 bases from J; junction bases left unmatched: 5. This CDR3 is built from 16 residues. The CDR3 here is CASSLRSGRGTGELFF. CDR3 nucleotides: TGTGCCAGCAGTTTAAGGAGCGGGAGGGGTACCGGGGAGCTGTTTTTT.

This clonotype was recorded a few times. The chain combines TRBV11-2 with TRBJ2-1, with D unresolved. The ends were cut back, 4 bases at V and 6 bases at J, with 13 bases in the middle. Germline CDR1 is SGHAT and CDR2 is FQNNGV. The CDR3 contains 14 residues. DNA of the CDR3: TGTGCCAGCAGCTCCGACCGGGCTAGCAATGAGCAGTTCTTC. Amino acid sequence: CASSSDRASNEQFF.

The V gene is TRBV5-8, the J gene TRBJ2-7; D call uncertain. The CDR3 totals 12 residues. Germline loops: CDR1 SGHTS, CDR2 YDEGEE. Trimming left V 6 bases short and J 3 bases short, with 10 bases between. The DNA of the CDR3 is TGTGCCAGCACCCTCCCTCTCTACGAGCAGTACTTC. Protein product: CASTLPLYEQYF.

Ten or more counts support this clonotype. V is TRBV10-3 and J is TRBJ2-7; 8 bases align to TRBD1. The CDR3 has 14 amino acids. V lost 4 bases, J lost 2 bases, and 4 bases stayed unmatched. Looked up from germline, CDR1 is ENHRY and CDR2 is SYGVKD. CDR3 loop: CAISAGTGAYEQYF. The CDR3 DNA follows: TGTGCCATCAGTGCGGGGACAGGTGCCTACGAGCAGTACTTC.

This clonotype occurred many times. J is TRBJ2-3 and V is TRBV7-2; no reliable D call. The CDR3 loop spans 14 amino acids. V lost 0 bases and J lost 3, with 7 bases in between. The germline V gene has CDR1 SGHTA and CDR2 FQGNSA. The CDR3 reads CASSLAPATDTQYF. The CDR3 DNA reads as TGTGCCAGCAGCTTAGCCCCAGCGACAGATACGCAGTATTTT.

The chain joins TRBV2 to TRBJ2-7; 9 nucleotides match TRBD2. The CDR3 consists of 15 residues. V was pared by 5 bases and J by 3 bases, with 8 bases of the junction left unmatched. Germline V CDR1 and CDR2: SNHLY, FYNNEI. The DNA for the CDR3 is TGTGCCAGCAGTTCGGAGCGGGAGGTCTTCTACGAGCAGTACTTC. It specifies CASSSEREVFYEQYF.

This clonotype was seen at least ten times. The chain couples TRBV28 to TRBJ2-7, with D possibly being TRBD1 (6 bases). This CDR3 is 14 amino acids long. V was trimmed by 6 bases and J by 5 bases, leaving 17 bases between them. The V gene's germline CDR1 is MDHEN and CDR2 SYDVKM. The CDR3 loop reads CASSGLPGDDEQYF. CDR3 sequence (DNA): TGTGCCAGCAGCGGTCTACCAGGGGACGACGAGCAGTACTTC.

The chain is built from TRBV9 and TRBJ2-1; possibly TRBD1 for D (9 bases). Trimming left V 4 bases short and J 9 bases short, with 26 bases between. The CDR3 runs to 17 residues. From germline, CDR1 is SGDLS and CDR2 YYNGEE. In DNA form, the CDR3 reads TGTGCCAGCAGCCTGTATGGTAGCGGGACAGGGCGGGCTGAGCAGTTCTTC. Amino acids: CASSLYGSGTGRAEQFF. The full variable domain, with the rest looked up from reference TRBV9 and TRBJ2-1, is DSGVTQTPKHLITATGQRVTLRCSPRSGDLSVYWYQQSLDQGLQFLIQYYNGEERAKGNILERFSAQQFPDLHSELNLSSLELGDSALYFCASSLYGSGTGRAEQFFGPGTRLTVL.